The 30 T cell receptor beta chains reported below all come from one sample, sequenced in a study of spatial heterogeneity in lung cancer. MiXCR was run by TCRdb on the 5' RACE reads, yielding one entry per CDR3 protein. The profile shows approximately 13,000 distinct CDR3 sequences, just over 5% of them singletons. The time point denotes: sample taken at primary tumor resection. Their cognate antigens are unknown. Findings and caveats of the study: Tracking of tumor mutation counts was seen in expanded intratumoral alpha and beta TCR counts.

Sequencing used lung tumor tissue, obtained at surgery. The receptors originated from a male donor with early-stage non-small cell lung cancer.

This clonotype has ten or more counts. The chain links TRBV28 to TRBJ1-5; D gene ambiguous. Germline CDR1 MDHEN, CDR2 SYDVKM. CDR3 length: 12 amino acids. The V end lost 2 bases, the J end lost 7 bases, and 6 bases lay between the germline ends. CDR3 protein: CASSLNRQPQHF. The CDR3 DNA reads TGTGCCAGCAGTTTAAATAGGCAGCCCCAGCATTTT.

This clonotype came up many times. This sequence joins TRBV28 and TRBJ2-3; D remains unclear. The ends were cut back, 3 bases at V and 1 base at J, with 8 bases in the middle. The CDR3 has 14 residues. The germline V gene encodes CDR1 MDHEN and CDR2 SYDVKM. The CDR3: CASSFLSGTDTQYF. CDR3 coding DNA: TGTGCCAGCAGTTTTTTGTCCGGCACAGATACGCAGTATTTT.

This clonotype was detected many times. V usage is TRBV7-2 and J usage is TRBJ1-4, with 10 bases fitting TRBD1. Germline CDR1 SGHTA, CDR2 FQGNSA. V lost 4 bases and J lost 8; bases outside the gene matches: 7. The CDR3 is made up of 15 amino acids. The CDR3 here is CASSSGTGVREKLFF. CDR3 in DNA: TGTGCCAGCAGCTCCGGGACAGGGGTTCGAGAAAAACTGTTTTTT.

This chain links TRBV10-2 with TRBJ1-1; 8 bases align to TRBD1. CDR1 is WSHSY, CDR2 SAAADI, per germline. The CDR3 length is 15 residues. The V segment lost 6 bases and the J segment 3 bases; nucleotides outside the gene matches: 9. CDR3 in DNA: TGCGCCAGCAGGCTGGACAGGGTGGGATACACTGAAGCTTTCTTT. This gives the protein CASRLDRVGYTEAFF.

This clonotype showed up many times. CDR3: CASSLTRRNQPQHF. DNA of the CDR3: TGTGCCAGCAGTTTAACGCGGAGGAATCAGCCCCAGCATTTT. The rearrangement uses TRBV28 and TRBJ1-5; D remains unclear. Trimming left V 2 bases short and J 4 bases short, with 9 bases between. CDR1 and CDR2 (germline): MDHEN, SYDVKM. This CDR3 has 14 amino acids.

The table lists this clonotype with many counts. The chain employs TRBV28 and TRBJ1-5; 7 bases align to TRBD1. J gave up 5 bases and V 7 bases, and 5 bases lay outside the gene matches. In germline, CDR1 is MDHEN, CDR2 SYDVKM. The length of the CDR3 is 13 residues. The CDR3 here is CASTRDRDQPQHF. The DNA for the CDR3 is TGTGCCAGCACCCGGGACAGAGATCAGCCCCAGCATTTT. The whole variable domain, remainder taken from reference TRBV28 and TRBJ1-5, is DVKVTQSSRYLVKRTGEKVFLECVQDMDHENMFWYRQDPGLGLRLIYFSYDVKMKEKGDIPEGYSVSREKKERFSLILESASTNQTSMYLCASTRDRDQPQHFGDGTRLSIL.

The chain combines TRBV7-9 with TRBJ2-1; TRBD1 is a possible D gene (6 bases). The CDR3 consists of 15 residues. Trimming cost V 5 bases and J 0 bases, with 11 bases left between them. Germline CDR1 reads SEHNR; CDR2 reads FQNEAQ (reference sequence). The CDR3 DNA is TGTGCCAGCAGCCCCATAGGGGGCTCCTACAATGAGCAGTTCTTC. It is translated as CASSPIGGSYNEQFF.

At least ten counts were recorded for this clonotype. The chain recombines TRBV7-6 with TRBJ1-1; D is unresolved. CDR3 size: 14 residues. CDR1 SGHVS and CDR2 FNYEAQ come from the germline V gene. V was trimmed by 5 bases and J by 4 bases, leaving 14 bases between them. CDR3 sequence: CASSPGGRITEAFF. In nucleotides, the CDR3 is TGTGCCAGCAGCCCAGGAGGACGGATCACTGAAGCTTTCTTT.

This clonotype appeared many times. V usage is TRBV11-2 and J usage is TRBJ2-6; either TRBD1 or TRBD2 may supply D (5 bases each). The CDR3 has 16 residues. V was pared by 3 bases and J by 0 bases, with 9 bases between. From germline, CDR1 is SGHAT and CDR2 FQNNGV. The CDR3 loop reads CASSLGRYSGANVLTF. DNA of the CDR3: TGTGCCAGCAGCTTGGGACGGTACTCTGGGGCCAACGTCCTGACTTTC. Filled out from reference TRBV11-2 and TRBJ2-6, the complete variable domain reads EAGVAQSPRYKIIEKRQSVAFWCNPISGHATLYWYQQILGQGPKLLIQFQNNGVVDDSQLPKDRFSAERLKGVDSTLKIQPAKLEDSAVYLCASSLGRYSGANVLTFGAGSRLTVL.

By sample fraction, this clonotype is medium-sized (0.01 to 0.1%). The chain links TRBV11-2 to TRBJ2-7, with unresolved D. Trimming took off 1 base at V and 2 bases at J, with 6 bases between the two ends. The CDR3 runs to 13 residues. CDR1 and CDR2 from the germline V gene are SGHAT and FQNNGV. The CDR3 loop reads CASSLGLAYEQYF. The CDR3 coding sequence is TGTGCCAGCAGCTTAGGATTAGCCTACGAGCAGTACTTC.

This clonotype was observed many times. V is TRBV7-9 and J is TRBJ1-2; 8 positions agree with TRBD1. Germline CDR1 reads SEHNR; CDR2 reads FQNEAQ (reference sequence). The V gene end was trimmed by 4 bases and the J gene end by 7 bases; junction bases not matched to a gene: 5. This CDR3 has 13 residues. In DNA form, the CDR3 reads TGTGCCAGCAGCTCACAGGGGGTTCGTGGCTACACCTTC. Protein sequence: CASSSQGVRGYTF. Based on the CDR3 plus reference TRBV7-9 and TRBJ1-2, the full variable domain is DTGVSQNPRHKITKRGQNVTFRCDPISEHNRLYWYRQTLGQGPEFLTYFQNEAQLEKSRLLSDRFSAERPKGSFSTLEIQRTEQGDSAMYLCASSSQGVRGYTFGSGTRLTVV.

This clonotype showed up many times. V is TRBV20-1 and J is TRBJ2-1; a possible D gene is TRBD1 (7 bases). The CDR3 is made up of 15 amino acids. Germline V CDR1 and CDR2: DFQATT, SNEGSKA (reference sequence). The V end was cut by 1 base, the J end by 4 bases, with 14 bases between. The CDR3 region has the DNA TGCAGTGCTAGAGGAATGACAGGGAGGTACAATGAGCAGTTCTTC. This translates into CSARGMTGRYNEQFF.

This chain links TRBV20-1 with TRBJ2-3; D tentatively reads TRBD1 or TRBD2 (5 bases each). Trimming stripped 0 bases from V and 1 base from J, with 11 bases between. There are 15 residues in the CDR3. Germline V gives CDR1 DFQATT, CDR2 SNEGSKA (reference sequence). The CDR3 nucleotides are TGCAGTGCTAGAGATCCCCTGGGGGGCACAGATACGCAGTATTTT. Protein product: CSARDPLGGTDTQYF.

This clonotype was seen a few times. V is TRBV10-1 and J is TRBJ2-7; D not resolved. The germline V and J ends were trimmed by 4 bases and 0 bases, with 7 bases remaining between them. Germline V gene sequence: CDR1 WNHNN, CDR2 SYGVQD (reference sequence). CDR3 length: 13 amino acids. The CDR3 nucleotides are TGCGCCAGCAGTGCTGCGAGCTCCTACGAGCAGTACTTC. Protein: CASSAASSYEQYF.

By proportion, this clonotype is medium-sized. This rearrangement joins TRBV3-1 to TRBJ2-1, with 7 bases that match TRBD2. Germline V lookup: CDR1 LGHDT, CDR2 YNNKEL (reference sequence). The CDR3 has 16 amino acids. Trimming cost V 1 base and J 8 bases; bases outside gene matches: 11. CDR3: CASSQVEGAGVHEQFF. CDR3 sequence (DNA): TGTGCCAGCAGCCAAGTCGAAGGGGCGGGGGTCCATGAGCAGTTCTTC.

The rearrangement links TRBV7-8 to TRBJ1-5; 7 bases line up with TRBD1. Germline-derived CDR1 and CDR2 are SGHVS and FQNEAQ. V gave up 2 bases and J gave up 0 bases; unmatched junction bases: 4. The CDR3 loop spans 16 amino acids. The DNA for the CDR3 is TGTGCCAGCAGCTTATCCGGGACAGTTAGCAATCAGCCCCAGCATTTT. It encodes CASSLSGTVSNQPQHF.

This clonotype was picked up many times. The chain is built from TRBV28 and TRBJ2-2; D call uncertain. The germline V gene encodes CDR1 MDHEN and CDR2 SYDVKM. The CDR3 is 13 residues long. V was shortened by 6 bases and J by 8 bases, with 13 bases between the two germline ends. The CDR3 sequence is CASSLSKVGELFF. In nucleotides, the CDR3 is TGTGCCAGCAGCCTCTCGAAGGTGGGGGAGCTGTTTTTT.

This clonotype was found many times. This sequence joins TRBV3-1 and TRBJ1-6, with D unclear. V was pared by 6 bases and J by 7 bases, with 13 bases between. Per germline, CDR1 LGHDT and CDR2 YNNKEL (reference sequence). The CDR3 contains 14 residues. The CDR3 region has the DNA TGTGCCAGCAGGGATAACACCATAAATTCACCCCTCCACTTT. Translating it yields CASRDNTINSPLHF.

In this sample, this clonotype turned up many times. The chain joins TRBV4-2 to TRBJ2-7; tentatively, D is TRBD1 (5 bases). The CDR3 loop spans 15 amino acids. The V gene lost 0 bases and the J gene lost 3 bases, with 12 bases spanning the gap. Germline lookup yields CDR1 LGHNA and CDR2 YNFKEQ. In DNA form, the CDR3 reads TGTGCCAGCAGCCAAGATTGGGGCGGAGACTACGAGCAGTACTTC. Translating gives CASSQDWGGDYEQYF.

This clonotype came up many times. This sequence joins TRBV28 and TRBJ1-1; 8 bases are a match to TRBD1. Germline V CDR1 and CDR2: MDHEN, SYDVKM. J lost 6 bases, V lost 5 bases, and 5 bases had no gene match. The CDR3 is 13 amino acids. CDR3 in amino acids: CASSRPDRAEAFF. CDR3 nucleotide sequence: TGTGCCAGCAGTCGCCCGGACAGGGCTGAAGCTTTCTTT.

This clonotype was counted many times. The chain employs TRBV29-1 and TRBJ1-2, with 10 bases matching TRBD1. V was clipped by 4 bases and J by 5 bases; unmatched bases: 4. Germline V gene sequence: CDR1 SQVTM, CDR2 ANQGSEA. This CDR3 is built from 13 residues. CDR3 DNA sequence: TGCAGCGTTGGACAGGGGGCGCGGTATGGCTACACCTTC. This codes for CSVGQGARYGYTF.

This clonotype has ten or more counts. This chain links TRBV27 with TRBJ1-1; D gene uncertain. Per the germline V gene, CDR1 is MNHEY and CDR2 is SMNVEV (reference sequence). V was clipped by 8 bases and J by 5 bases, with 15 bases between them. There are 13 residues in the CDR3. CDR3 sequence reads: CASGFRPGTEAFF. In nucleotides, the CDR3 is TGTGCCAGCGGGTTCCGCCCGGGGACTGAAGCTTTCTTT.

This clonotype appeared many times. V usage is TRBV2 and J usage is TRBJ1-2; D is unclear. The CDR3 is 14 residues long. In germline, CDR1 is SNHLY, CDR2 FYNNEI. Trimming took off 1 base at V and 8 bases at J, with 14 bases between the two ends. CDR3 in amino acids: CASSEEGPAVGYTF. In DNA form, the CDR3 reads TGTGCCAGCAGTGAAGAAGGGCCAGCAGTGGGCTACACCTTC.

This clonotype was recorded at least ten times. The rearrangement joins TRBV7-2 to TRBJ1-2, with D uncertain. Germline CDR1 is SGHTA and CDR2 is FQGNSA. Deletions cut 4 bases from V and 5 bases from J, with 8 bases between. This CDR3 is 12 amino acids long. The CDR3 is CASSSEPYGYTF. The CDR3 DNA reads as TGTGCCAGCAGCTCAGAGCCGTATGGCTACACCTTC.

This clonotype showed up many times. The V gene is TRBV20-1, the J gene TRBJ2-3, with 7 bases lining up with TRBD2. Per the germline V gene, CDR1 is DFQATT and CDR2 is SNEGSKA (reference sequence). J lost 5 bases, V lost 5 bases, and 10 bases had no gene match. This CDR3 contains 14 residues. CDR3 sequence reads: CSALAVGGVDTQYF. The CDR3 DNA follows: TGCAGTGCTCTAGCGGTCGGTGGAGTAGATACGCAGTATTTT.

The chain is built from TRBV20-1 and TRBJ1-2; TRBD1 matches at 7 bases. This CDR3 has 11 residues. V shed 3 bases, J shed 5 bases, and the junction held 0 bases outside the gene matches. Looked up from germline, CDR1 is DFQATT and CDR2 is SNEGSKA (reference sequence). In nucleotides, the CDR3 is TGCAGTGCTAGGGGACAGTATGGCTACACCTTC. Protein: CSARGQYGYTF.

This clonotype was seen many times. This chain connects TRBV19 to TRBJ2-1; tentatively, D is TRBD2 (6 bases). Trimming stripped 5 bases from V and 0 bases from J, with 11 bases between. Germline CDR1 reads LNHDA; CDR2 reads SQIVND (reference sequence). The CDR3 contains 15 residues. DNA for the CDR3: TGTGCCAGTAGTCGCGGGGCTCCCTCCTACAATGAGCAGTTCTTC. Translation gives CASSRGAPSYNEQFF.

To note about this clonotype: A much larger clone differs by one base, so this may be a read error. In this CDR3 the conserved last residue, phenylalanine or tryptophan, is missing, so a read error is likely. V is TRBV7-9 and J is TRBJ2-1; D possibly corresponds to TRBD2 (5 bases). The CDR3 is 15 amino acids. Trimming cost V 8 bases and J 0 bases, with 14 bases left between them. The germline CDR1 and CDR2 sequences are SEHNR and FQNEAQ (reference sequence). Here the CDR3 reads CASSNRRYSYNEQFL. The CDR3 nucleotides read TGTGCCAGCTCCAACCGGAGGTACTCCTACAATGAGCAGTTCCTC.

The chain recombines TRBV7-2 with TRBJ1-2, with 11 bases that match TRBD1. This CDR3 region has 15 residues. The ends lost 3 bases at V and 4 bases at J; junction bases unmatched: 4. Germline lookup yields CDR1 SGHTA and CDR2 FQGNSA. The DNA of the CDR3 is TGTGCCAGCAGCTTGAGGACAGGGGGCGCCTATGGCTACACCTTC. Translated: CASSLRTGGAYGYTF.

This clonotype was seen many times. The chain has TRBV7-6 and TRBJ1-2; a weak D match, TRBD1 (5 bases). The length of the CDR3 is 13 residues. V lost 5 bases and J 2 bases, leaving 9 bases between the germline ends. CDR1 and CDR2 from the germline V gene are SGHVS and FNYEAQ. The CDR3 region has the DNA TGTGCCAGCAGCCCCCGACAGAACTATGGCTACACCTTC. Protein: CASSPRQNYGYTF. Full variable domain (remainder filled in from reference TRBV7-6 and TRBJ1-2): GAGVSQSPRYKVTKRGQDVALRCDPISGHVSLYWYRQALGQGPEFLTYFNYEAQQDKSGLPNDRFSAERPEGSISTLTIQRTEQRDSAMYRCASSPRQNYGYTFGSGTRLTVV.